This T cell receptor (beta chain) is from a study of Graves' ophthalmopathy and Graves' hyperthyroidism. The overall study: The blood sample was drawn at first diagnosis and before any treatment.

The PBMCs used were ones drawn from 10 ml of fresh peripheral blood. This clonotype was seen a few times. The antigen is undetermined. The study amplified TCR beta CDR3 regions using RNA transcripts. HTBI-primed RT-PCR formed the first round, and a multiplex PCR formed the second. TCRdb reprocessed the multiplex PCR reads via MiXCR and lists one record per CDR3 protein. The table shows more than 550,000 distinct CDR3 sequences, with over 40% occurring only once. Germline-derived CDR1 and CDR2 are MNHEY and SMNVEV (reference sequence). The CDR3 has 18 residues. Trimming took 2 bases from V and 0 from J, leaving 14 bases between them. Whole-study findings and limits: The authors also found most expanded thyroid clonotypes above 0.001 frequency in blood. For predicting ophthalmopathy progression, the model had roughly 64% sensitivity and approximately 72% specificity.

The sample was peripheral blood. This chain joins TRBV27 and TRBJ2-6, with unresolved D. The receptor was derived from an adult man with Graves' ophthalmopathy. CDR3 amino acids: CASSLVGDDLSGANVLTF. In DNA form, the CDR3 reads TGTGCCAGCAGTTTAGTGGGTGACGACCTCTCTGGGGCCAACGTCCTGACTTTC.